The present T cell receptor (beta chain) was sequenced within a study of Ad26.COV2.S vaccination and SARS-CoV-2 variants. Study in general: Each vaccinee took Ad26.COV2.S intramuscularly, once or twice 56 days apart.

Treatment defined: around 19 received Ad26.COV2.S at low or high dose, single or two shots; five or six received placebo; per-sample allocation not given. Repertoires come from day 63 after the first vaccine or placebo injection. A Boston adult aged 18-55 years was the donor. The study used a vaccine consisting of an Ad26 vector that expressed Wuhan-strain SARS-CoV-2 spike. Trimming at V came to 1 base and at J to 6 bases, leaving 5 bases not matched to a gene. The CDR3 contains 16 residues. Germline CDR1 and CDR2: SEHNR and FQNEAQ (reference sequence). Only in-frame clones appear in the TCRdb table, and some are missing; sequencing was by immunoSEQ multiplex PCR. The top ten hold about 4% of the sample, which has around 450,000 clones, roughly 90% seen once. The study, taken as a whole, reports: Vaccinees showed greater spike-specific TCR breadth than placebo recipients.

As for this clone: The antigen remains undetermined.

The gene calls are TRBV7-9 and TRBJ1-5, with TRBD1 matching over 11 bases. This TCR came from a person aged 18-65 years who received the Ad26.COV2.S COVID-19 vaccine or a placebo. The specimen was peripheral blood, collected in a trial of Ad26.COV2.S vaccine versus placebo. The CDR3, as DNA: TGTGCCAGCAGCTTAGTTGGACAGGGGGCAAGTCAGCCCCAGCATTTT. This encodes CASSLVGQGASQPQHF.